A single sample gave rise to the 20 T cell receptor beta chains below, sequenced in a study of T cell responses to AZD1222 COVID-19 vaccine. Clones were read by immunoSEQ multiplex PCR, and TCRdb kept only the in-frame ones, dropping some. The sample lists about 140,000 clones, 90% to 95% occurring once. Sample: peripheral blood, taken on day 0 of MenACWY control vaccination. The receptors come from an adult in good health.

This sequence joins TRBV5-5 and TRBJ1-1, with D maybe TRBD1 (5 bases). Between the trimmed V and J ends, which lost 4 bases and 11 bases, there was a span of 21 bases. This CDR3 comprises 14 residues. Germline V gene lookup returns CDR1 SGHKS and CDR2 YYEKEE (reference sequence). CDR3 residues: CASSTQSGGWGAFF. The CDR3 DNA reads as TGTGCCAGCAGCACCCAGAGTGGGGGGTGGGGTGCTTTCTTT.

This chain uses TRBV3-1 (or the pseudogene TRBV3-2) with TRBJ1-6; 7 nucleotides match TRBD1. The junction had 8 bases not matched to a gene; V was cut back by 3 bases and J by 6 bases. Germline CDR1 reads LGHDT; CDR2 reads YNNKEL (reference sequence). The CDR3 has 16 residues. The CDR3 is CASSHQQGWSNSPLHF. In DNA form, the CDR3 reads TGTGCCAGCAGCCATCAACAGGGGTGGAGTAATTCACCCCTCCACTTT.

V and J are TRBV7-9 and TRBJ1-5; weak D call: TRBD1 (6 bases). The CDR3 sequence is 13 residues long. Germline CDR1 reads SEHNR; CDR2 reads FQNEAQ (reference sequence). V was clipped by 4 bases and J by 5 bases, with 9 bases between them. The CDR3 sequence: CASSSRGDQPQHF. The CDR3 region has the DNA TGTGCCAGCAGCTCAAGGGGGGATCAGCCCCAGCATTTT. Variable domain in full (rest from reference TRBV7-9 and TRBJ1-5): DTGVSQNPRHKITKRGQNVTFRCDPISEHNRLYWYRQTLGQGPEFLTYFQNEAQLEKSRLLSDRFSAERPKGSFSTLEIQRTEQGDSAMYLCASSSRGDQPQHFGDGTRLSIL.

Points on this clone: The sample holds other DNA sequences that translate to the same CDR3. The rearrangement uses TRBV6-5 and TRBJ1-6, with 9 positions matching TRBD1. The germline V gene encodes CDR1 MNHEY and CDR2 SVGAGI. This CDR3 is built from 14 residues. The V segment lost 5 bases and the J segment 5 bases; nucleotides outside the gene matches: 1. Written as DNA, the CDR3 is TGTGCCAGCAGTCGACAGGGGGATAATTCACCCCTCCACTTT. Protein sequence: CASSRQGDNSPLHF.

The chain uses TRBV7-9 and TRBJ1-2, with D perhaps matching TRBD1 (6 bases). Germline V gives CDR1 SEHNR, CDR2 FQNEAQ (reference sequence). There are 15 residues in the CDR3. V was pared by 3 bases and J by 3 bases, with 14 bases between. The CDR3 DNA reads TGTGCCAGCAGCTTCCCTATGACAGGATACTATGGCTACACCTTC. This gives the protein CASSFPMTGYYGYTF.

The chain has TRBV6-5 and TRBJ2-2; 9 nucleotides agree with TRBD1. The CDR3 has 15 residues. Looked up from germline, CDR1 is MNHEY and CDR2 is SVGAGI. The V gene end was trimmed by 6 bases and the J gene end by 5 bases; junction bases not matched to a gene: 7. The CDR3 region has the DNA TGTGCCAGCAGGCCCGAACAGGGGGCGACCGGGGAGCTGTTTTTT. Residues: CASRPEQGATGELFF.

V is TRBV27 and J is TRBJ2-1; 7 bases are shared with TRBD1. Germline CDR1 reads MNHEY; CDR2 reads SMNVEV (reference sequence). The CDR3 totals 15 residues. With 3 bases clipped from V and 6 bases from J, the junction kept 8 bases outside the gene matches. CDR3 region: CASSFPTTGVNEQFF. As DNA, the CDR3 is TGTGCCAGCAGTTTCCCCACTACAGGGGTCAATGAGCAGTTCTTC.

This clone was detected only once. V and J are TRBV27 and TRBJ1-1; the D is unclear. CDR1 and CDR2 (germline): MNHEY, SMNVEV (reference sequence). The CDR3 runs to 16 residues. Trimming left V 1 base short and J 4 bases short, with 16 bases between. The CDR3 DNA reads as TGTGCCAGCAGTTTATTCGCGGTCAGGAGTTCCACTGAAGCTTTCTTT. The encoded protein is CASSLFAVRSSTEAFF.

This rearrangement joins TRBV4-2 to TRBJ1-2, with D possibly TRBD1 on 5 matching bases. The CDR3 loop spans 14 amino acids. Trimming removed 3 bases from V and 0 bases from J, with 8 bases in between. Germline V gene data show CDR1 as LGHNA and CDR2 as YNFKEQ. This chain's CDR3 is CASSQGGPNYGYTF. CDR3 DNA: TGTGCCAGCAGCCAGGGGGGACCTAACTATGGCTACACCTTC.

The chain links TRBV7-8 to TRBJ1-1, with D uncertain. Germline V CDR1 and CDR2: SGHVS, FQNEAQ. V was clipped by 1 base and J by 6 bases, with 9 bases between them. The length of the CDR3 is 13 residues. CDR3 loop: CASSLGSPAEAFF. Written as DNA, the CDR3 is TGTGCCAGCAGCTTAGGTTCCCCGGCTGAAGCTTTCTTT. The full variable domain, its missing parts supplied by reference TRBV7-8 and TRBJ1-1, is GAGVSQSPRYKVAKRGQDVALRCDPISGHVSLFWYQQALGQGPEFLTYFQNEAQLDKSGLPSDRFFAERPEGSVSTLKIQRTQQEDSAVYLCASSLGSPAEAFFGQGTRLTVV.

The chain employs TRBV11-2 and TRBJ2-7, with 9 bases matching TRBD2. Germline V CDR1 and CDR2: SGHAT, FQNNGV. CDR3 length: 17 amino acids. Unmatched junction bases numbered 14, after V lost 5 bases and J lost 3 bases. The CDR3 is CASSARVSGSVVYEQYF. CDR3 coding DNA: TGTGCCAGCAGCGCGAGGGTTAGCGGGAGTGTGGTCTACGAGCAGTACTTC.

This CDR3 reads CASSLSVNQPQHF. CDR3 bases: TGTGCCAGCAGCTTATCAGTCAATCAGCCCCAGCATTTT. This chain links TRBV7-8 with TRBJ1-5; unclear D gene. The CDR3 consists of 13 residues. Trimming shortened V by 2 bases and J by 3 bases, and 5 bases separated the two germline ends. CDR1 and CDR2 from the germline V gene are SGHVS and FQNEAQ.

V is TRBV19 and J is TRBJ1-2; maybe TRBD1 (5 bases). The V gene's germline CDR1 is LNHDA and CDR2 SQIVND (reference sequence). The CDR3 length is 12 residues. Between the trimmed V and J ends, which lost 3 bases and 8 bases, there was a span of 10 bases. The CDR3 DNA reads as TGTGCCAGTAGTATCGGAGGGACGGGCTACACCTTC. It translates to CASSIGGTGYTF.

The gene calls are TRBV11-2 and TRBJ2-3; D perhaps matches TRBD2 (5 bases). Trimming pared 4 bases from V and 0 bases from J, leaving 11 bases between. CDR3 length equals 15 residues. CDR1 and CDR2 from the germline V gene are SGHAT and FQNNGV. CDR3 coding DNA: TGTGCCAGCAGCTCCGGGCCTAGCAGCACAGATACGCAGTATTTT. It specifies CASSSGPSSTDTQYF. The full variable domain, its missing parts supplied by reference TRBV11-2 and TRBJ2-3, is EAGVAQSPRYKIIEKRQSVAFWCNPISGHATLYWYQQILGQGPKLLIQFQNNGVVDDSQLPKDRFSAERLKGVDSTLKIQPAKLEDSAVYLCASSSGPSSTDTQYFGPGTRLTVL.

The chain employs TRBV13 and TRBJ2-6, with D unclear. Trimming shortened V by 5 bases and J by 9 bases, and 17 bases separated the two germline ends. The CDR3 loop spans 15 amino acids. Looked up from germline, CDR1 is PRHDT and CDR2 is FYEKMQ (reference sequence). The CDR3 region is CASSRASIGDNVLTF. Written as DNA, the CDR3 is TGTGCCAGCAGCCGAGCGAGTATAGGCGACAACGTCCTGACTTTC. Filled out from reference TRBV13 and TRBJ2-6, the complete variable domain reads AAGVIQSPRHLIKEKRETATLKCYPIPRHDTVYWYQQGPGQDPQFLISFYEKMQSDKGSIPDRFSAQQFSDYHSELNMSSLELGDSALYFCASSRASIGDNVLTFGAGSRLTVL.

In its sample, this clone was seen once. The rearrangement links TRBV28 to TRBJ2-7, with 11 bases matching TRBD2. CDR3 length: 14 amino acids. With V trimmed by 6 bases and J by 2 bases, 3 bases remained unmatched. Per the germline V gene, CDR1 is MDHEN and CDR2 is SYDVKM. CDR3: CASSRLAGPYEQYF. The CDR3 DNA sequence: TGTGCCAGCAGCCGACTAGCGGGACCCTACGAGCAGTACTTC.

This chain uses TRBV5-1 with TRBJ1-1; weak D call: TRBD1 (6 bases). The germline CDR1 and CDR2 sequences are SGHRS and YFSETQ. V was shortened by 4 bases and J by 5 bases, with 15 bases between the two germline ends. The CDR3 loop spans 14 amino acids. CDR3 protein: CASSPAGGQTEAFF. The CDR3 coding sequence is TGCGCCAGCAGCCCAGCGGGGGGCCAAACTGAAGCTTTCTTT.

V gene TRBV24-1 combines with J gene TRBJ2-1, with 9 bases that match TRBD1. V trimming: 6 bases; J trimming: 7 bases; junction bases outside the gene matches: 9. The CDR3 loop spans 15 amino acids. Germline V lookup: CDR1 KGHDR, CDR2 SFDVKD. The CDR3 protein is CATSPGGQGQNEQFF. The DNA for the CDR3 is TGTGCCACCAGTCCAGGGGGACAGGGTCAAAATGAGCAGTTCTTC.

The J gene is TRBJ1-2, the V gene TRBV2, with D uncertain. Germline V CDR1 and CDR2: SNHLY, FYNNEI. Trimming cost V 3 bases and J 2 bases, with 10 bases left between them. The CDR3 extends over 14 amino acids. CDR3 nucleotides: TGTGCCAGCAGTGAGTTTAGAGCGAACTATGGCTACACCTTC. Translation gives CASSEFRANYGYTF.

This rearrangement joins TRBV27 to TRBJ1-5; D unclear. Germline CDR1 reads MNHEY; CDR2 reads SMNVEV (reference sequence). CDR3 size: 14 residues. Trimming left V 0 bases short and J 0 bases short, with 3 bases between. The CDR3 region is CASSLSGSNQPQHF. CDR3 in DNA: TGTGCCAGCAGTTTATCTGGTAGCAATCAGCCCCAGCATTTT.